This T cell receptor (beta chain) stems from a study of OX40 agonist ivuxolimab in advanced cancers. Background on the study: Those enrolled were roughly 85% male, with a mean age of 60 years and ages from about 20 to 90.

V dropped 4 bases and J dropped 5; count of bases not matched to a gene: 10. Germline-derived CDR1 and CDR2 are SGHDT and YYEEEE. This CDR3 is built from 15 residues. Assay used: immunoSEQ multiplex PCR; TCRdb lists only in-frame clones, some missing. Of approximately 69,000 clones detected, approximately 81% appear once; the ten largest clones hold around 8%. Turning to this clone: Its antigen is as yet unknown.

Baseline was the first blood sampling point, followed by cycle 4 day 1 and cycle 7 day 1. General study results and limits: Some nonresponders additionally presented with little normalized T-cell clonal expansion. Partial responders receiving 0.1-3.0 mg/kg showed among the lowest clonal expansion.

This chain joins TRBV5-6 and TRBJ2-3, with 7 bases identical to TRBD1. This TCR derives from an adult with an advanced solid tumor such as melanoma, head and neck, liver or kidney cancer. The sequencing here drew on CD4+ or CD8+ T cells sorted from blood, taken in a trial of the OX40 agonist ivuxolimab. This CDR3 is CASSHRGLRGDTQYF. The CDR3 bases are TGTGCCAGCAGCCACAGGGGCCTAAGGGGAGATACGCAGTATTTT.